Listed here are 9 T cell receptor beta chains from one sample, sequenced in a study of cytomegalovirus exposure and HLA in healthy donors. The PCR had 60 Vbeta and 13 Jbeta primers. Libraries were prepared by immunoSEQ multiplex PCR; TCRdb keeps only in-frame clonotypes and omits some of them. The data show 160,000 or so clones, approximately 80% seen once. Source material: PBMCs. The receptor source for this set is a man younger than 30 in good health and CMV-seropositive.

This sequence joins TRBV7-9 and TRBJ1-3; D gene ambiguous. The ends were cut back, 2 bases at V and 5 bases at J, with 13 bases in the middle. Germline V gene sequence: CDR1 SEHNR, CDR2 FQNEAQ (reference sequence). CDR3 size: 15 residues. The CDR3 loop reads CASSLSGQDRNTIYF. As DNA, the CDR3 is TGTGCCAGCAGCTTAAGCGGGCAGGACCGAAACACCATATATTTT.

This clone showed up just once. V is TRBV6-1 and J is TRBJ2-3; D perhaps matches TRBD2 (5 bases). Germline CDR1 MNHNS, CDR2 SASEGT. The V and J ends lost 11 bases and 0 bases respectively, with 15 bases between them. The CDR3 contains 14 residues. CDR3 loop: CACRLSLSTDTQYF. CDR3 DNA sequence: TGTGCCTGCCGACTATCCCTCAGCACAGATACGCAGTATTTT.

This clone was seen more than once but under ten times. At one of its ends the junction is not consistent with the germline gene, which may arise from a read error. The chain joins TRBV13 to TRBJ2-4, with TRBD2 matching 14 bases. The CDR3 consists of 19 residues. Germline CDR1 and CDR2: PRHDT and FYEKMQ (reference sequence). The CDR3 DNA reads TGTGCCAGCAGCTTTGAGGGACTAGCGGGGGTCCTAGCCAAAAACAGTCAGTACTTC. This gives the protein CASSFEGLAGVLAKNSQYF.

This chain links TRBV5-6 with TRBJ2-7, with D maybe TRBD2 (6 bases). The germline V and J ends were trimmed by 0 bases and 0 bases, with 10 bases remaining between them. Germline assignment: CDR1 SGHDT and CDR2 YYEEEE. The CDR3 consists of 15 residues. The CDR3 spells CASSLGMGGSYEQYF. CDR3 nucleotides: TGTGCCAGCAGCTTGGGTATGGGGGGCTCCTACGAGCAGTACTTC. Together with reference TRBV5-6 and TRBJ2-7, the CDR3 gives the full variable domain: DAGVTQSPTHLIKTRGQQVTLRCSPKSGHDTVSWYQQALGQGPQFIFQYYEEEERQRGNFPDRFSGHQFPNYSSELNVNALLLGDSALYLCASSLGMGGSYEQYFGPGTRLTVT.

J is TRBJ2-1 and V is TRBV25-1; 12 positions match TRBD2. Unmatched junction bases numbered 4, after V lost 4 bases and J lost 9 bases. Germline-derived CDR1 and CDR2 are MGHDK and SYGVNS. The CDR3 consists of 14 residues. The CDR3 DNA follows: TGTGCCAGCAGTGTTTCTAGCGGGAGGGGTGAGCAGTTCTTC. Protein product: CASSVSSGRGEQFF.

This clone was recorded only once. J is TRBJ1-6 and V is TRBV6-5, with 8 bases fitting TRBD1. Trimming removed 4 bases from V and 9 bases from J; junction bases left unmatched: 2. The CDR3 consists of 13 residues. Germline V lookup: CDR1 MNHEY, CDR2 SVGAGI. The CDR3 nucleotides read TGTGCCAGCAGTTGGGACAGGACTTCACCCCTCCACTTT. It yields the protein CASSWDRTSPLHF.

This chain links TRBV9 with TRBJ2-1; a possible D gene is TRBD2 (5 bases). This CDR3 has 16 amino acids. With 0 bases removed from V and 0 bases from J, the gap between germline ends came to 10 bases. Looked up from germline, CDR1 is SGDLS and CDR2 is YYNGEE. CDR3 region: CASSVGGSDSYNEQFF. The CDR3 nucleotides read TGTGCCAGCAGCGTAGGTGGGAGCGACTCCTACAATGAGCAGTTCTTC.

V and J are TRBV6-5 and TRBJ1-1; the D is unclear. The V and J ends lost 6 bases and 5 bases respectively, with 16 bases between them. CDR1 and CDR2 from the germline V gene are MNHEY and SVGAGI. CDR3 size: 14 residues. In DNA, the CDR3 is TGTGCCAGCAGCCTCAGGACTACGCGAACTGAAGCTTTCTTT. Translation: CASSLRTTRTEAFF.

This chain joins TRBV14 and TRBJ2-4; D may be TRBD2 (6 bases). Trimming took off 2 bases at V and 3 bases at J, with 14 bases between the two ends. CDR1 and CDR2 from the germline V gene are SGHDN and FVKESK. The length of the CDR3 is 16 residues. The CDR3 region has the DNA TGTGCCAGCAGCCAATTACGTCCGGAGGGCAAAAACATTCAGTACTTC. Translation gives CASSQLRPEGKNIQYF.